The T cell receptor (beta chain) described here comes from a study of tumor-infiltrating lymphocytes in primary liver carcinoma. Study information: Donors underwent surgery for histopathologically diagnosed primary liver carcinoma.

Study observations and caveats: Significantly greater top-250-clone fractions characterized tumors relative to blood (p = 0.039).

Comment on this clonotype: Its antigen is not identified. Its ends do not fully match the called genes, so a read error is possible.

This CDR3 contains 16 residues. Germline values: CDR1 SEHNR, CDR2 FQNEAQ (reference sequence). The researchers obtained blood RNA from unsorted whole blood and also extracted germline DNA. Using a constant-region primer together with ProtoScript II reverse transcriptase, TCR beta cDNA was made from about 500 ng of total RNA. Amplification in three nested multiplex PCR rounds with slightly modified ARM-PCR gave rise to TCR beta libraries. Investigators reported that the first two PCR rounds, at around 9 cycles each, used TRBV1-TRBV30 forward primers with a C-beta reverse primer. TCRdb processed the multiplex PCR reads anew with MiXCR; each CDR3 protein has one entry. The sample records under 200,000 distinct CDR3 sequences, 65% being singletons.

The V gene is TRBV7-9, the J gene TRBJ2-5; 13 nucleotides align to TRBD2. The sample consisted of peripheral blood. The sequence was obtained from a woman aged 60-75 years with primary liver carcinoma and hepatitis B virus infection. The CDR3 region has the DNA TGTGTCAGCAGCGAAGGACTAGCGGGAGCGCAAGAGACCCAGTACTTC. Translation gives CVSSEGLAGAQETQYF.